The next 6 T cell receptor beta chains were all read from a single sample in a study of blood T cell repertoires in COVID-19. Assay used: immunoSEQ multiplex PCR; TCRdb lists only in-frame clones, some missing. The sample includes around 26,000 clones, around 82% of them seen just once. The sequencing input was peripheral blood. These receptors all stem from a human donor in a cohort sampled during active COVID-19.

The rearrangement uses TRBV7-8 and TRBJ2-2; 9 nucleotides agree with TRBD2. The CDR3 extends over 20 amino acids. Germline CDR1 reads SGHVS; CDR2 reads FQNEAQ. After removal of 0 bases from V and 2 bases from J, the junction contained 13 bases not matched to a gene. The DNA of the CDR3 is TGTGCCAGCAGCTTAGCGCGGGTAGCGGGAGATCATCGAAACACCGGGGAGCTGTTTTTT. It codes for CASSLARVAGDHRNTGELFF. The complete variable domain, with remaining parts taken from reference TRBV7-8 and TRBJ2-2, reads GAGVSQSPRYKVAKRGQDVALRCDPISGHVSLFWYQQALGQGPEFLTYFQNEAQLDKSGLPSDRFFAERPEGSVSTLKIQRTQQEDSAVYLCASSLARVAGDHRNTGELFFGEGSRLTVL.

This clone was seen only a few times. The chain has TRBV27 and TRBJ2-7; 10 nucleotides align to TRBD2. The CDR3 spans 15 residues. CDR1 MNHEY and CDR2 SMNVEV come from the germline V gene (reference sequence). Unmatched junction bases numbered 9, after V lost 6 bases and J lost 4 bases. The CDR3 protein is CASSTLAGVLYEQYF. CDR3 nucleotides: TGTGCCAGCAGCACGCTAGCGGGAGTTCTTTACGAGCAGTACTTC.

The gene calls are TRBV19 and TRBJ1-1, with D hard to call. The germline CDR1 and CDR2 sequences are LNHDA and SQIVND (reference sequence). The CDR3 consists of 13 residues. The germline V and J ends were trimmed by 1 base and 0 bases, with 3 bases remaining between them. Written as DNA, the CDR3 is TGTGCCAGTAGTATAGCGGTGAACACTGAAGCTTTCTTT. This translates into CASSIAVNTEAFF.

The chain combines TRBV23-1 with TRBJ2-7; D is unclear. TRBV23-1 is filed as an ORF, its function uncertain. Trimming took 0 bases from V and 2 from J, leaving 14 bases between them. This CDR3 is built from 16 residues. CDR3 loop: CASSQSSTRLPYEQYF. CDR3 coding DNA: TGCGCCAGCAGTCAATCGAGTACCCGTCTACCCTACGAGCAGTACTTC.

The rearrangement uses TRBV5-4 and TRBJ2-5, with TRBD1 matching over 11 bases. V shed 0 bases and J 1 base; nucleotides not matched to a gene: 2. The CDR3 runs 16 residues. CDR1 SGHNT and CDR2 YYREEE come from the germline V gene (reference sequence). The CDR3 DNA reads TGTGCCAGCAGCTTGGTAGGACAGGGGGCCCAAGAGACCCAGTACTTC. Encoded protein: CASSLVGQGAQETQYF.

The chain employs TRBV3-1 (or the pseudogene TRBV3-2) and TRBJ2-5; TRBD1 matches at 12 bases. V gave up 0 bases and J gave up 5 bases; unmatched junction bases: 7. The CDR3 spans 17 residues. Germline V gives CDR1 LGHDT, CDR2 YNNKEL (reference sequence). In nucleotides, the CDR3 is TGTGCCAGCAGCCAAGATCTGGGGACAGGGGGCCGGGAGACCCAGTACTTC. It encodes CASSQDLGTGGRETQYF.